These 24 T cell receptor beta chains came from one sample sequenced in a study of cytomegalovirus exposure and HLA in healthy donors. The PCR had 60 Vbeta and 13 Jbeta primers. The data were produced by immunoSEQ multiplex PCR, yet TCRdb's version contains in-frame clones alone and is incomplete. The sample shows fewer than 250,000 clones, over 70% of them seen only once. Sequenced sample: PBMCs. These TCRs come from a boy younger than 10 in good health and CMV-seronegative.

The rearrangement uses TRBV4-1 and TRBJ2-7; D call uncertain. V was pared by 0 bases and J by 3 bases, with 9 bases between. This CDR3 has 14 residues. The germline V gene encodes CDR1 MGHRA and CDR2 YSYEKL. CDR3: CASSQDLAIYEQYF. DNA of the CDR3: TGCGCCAGCAGCCAAGATTTGGCAATCTACGAGCAGTACTTC.

This clone came up a few times. The J gene is TRBJ2-6, the V gene TRBV7-6, with D maybe TRBD2 (5 bases). V was clipped by 4 bases and J by 2 bases, with 9 bases between them. The CDR3 sequence is 15 residues long. Germline V gene lookup returns CDR1 SGHVS and CDR2 FNYEAQ. CDR3 amino acids: CASSSDGTGANVLTF. The CDR3 DNA sequence: TGTGCCAGCAGCTCCGACGGGACTGGGGCCAACGTCCTGACTTTC.

The rearrangement uses TRBV15 and TRBJ1-1; 7 bases align to TRBD1. The J segment lost 6 bases and the V segment lost 2 bases, leaving 6 bases of the junction unmatched. Germline CDR1 and CDR2: LNHNV and YYDKDF (reference sequence). The CDR3 has 14 amino acids. CDR3 DNA: TGTGCCACCAGCAGACTCCAGACAGGGTCTGAAGCTTTCTTT. It codes for CATSRLQTGSEAFF.

The chain has TRBV5-4 and TRBJ2-5; D possibly corresponds to TRBD2 (5 bases). Per the germline V gene, CDR1 is SGHNT and CDR2 is YYREEE (reference sequence). This CDR3 is 13 amino acids long. Trimming left V 0 bases short and J 5 bases short, with 8 bases between. CDR3 sequence (DNA): TGTGCCAGCAGCTTGGGGCGGGTGGAGACCCAGTACTTC. This sequence encodes CASSLGRVETQYF.

The rearrangement uses TRBV7-9 and TRBJ2-1; D is undetermined. The CDR3 consists of 12 residues. V dropped 2 bases and J dropped 14 bases, with 13 bases sitting between them. Germline assignment: CDR1 SEHNR and CDR2 FQNEAQ (reference sequence). The DNA for the CDR3 is TGTGCCAGCAGCTTAACCGGATCCGAGGAGTTCTTC. This encodes CASSLTGSEEFF.

The genes are TRBV6-5 and TRBJ2-3, with 8 bases lining up with TRBD2. The CDR3 length is 14 residues. Germline V gives CDR1 MNHEY, CDR2 SVGAGI. V lost 0 bases to trimming and J lost 8 bases; unmatched junction nucleotides: 4. CDR3 nucleotide sequence: TGTGCCAGCAGTTACTCCCGGGGGGGCGGTACGCAGTATTTT. Translation gives CASSYSRGGGTQYF.

The chain links TRBV30 to TRBJ1-5; a possible D gene is TRBD1 (5 bases). The germline CDR1 and CDR2 sequences are GTSNPN and SVGIG (reference sequence). The CDR3 is 14 residues long. V was shortened by 3 bases and J by 4 bases, with 13 bases between the two germline ends. CDR3 nucleotide sequence: TGTGCCTGGAGCGCAGGGATCGGGAATCAGCCCCAGCATTTT. As protein: CAWSAGIGNQPQHF.

In DNA, the CDR3 is TGTGCCATCAGTGGGCCCGGGGGGCCCGAGCTGTTTTTT. This translates into CAISGPGGPELFF. The chain links TRBV10-3 to TRBJ2-2, with D perhaps TRBD2 (7 bases). Germline CDR1 is ENHRY and CDR2 is SYGVKD. The V gene lost 4 bases and the J gene lost 11 bases, with 14 bases spanning the gap. The CDR3 spans 13 residues.

The chain carries TRBV14 and TRBJ2-4; TRBD1 agrees at 7 bases. The J segment lost 4 bases and the V segment lost 0 bases, leaving 12 bases of the junction unmatched. Germline V gives CDR1 SGHDN, CDR2 FVKESK. The CDR3 is made up of 18 amino acids. CDR3 DNA: TGTGCCAGCAGCCAAGATCGATCCTCGGGACAGCCTAAAAACATTCAGTACTTC. Amino acid sequence: CASSQDRSSGQPKNIQYF.

This chain links TRBV19 with TRBJ1-4, with a tentative D call TRBD1 (6 bases). Per the germline V gene, CDR1 is LNHDA and CDR2 is SQIVND (reference sequence). The CDR3 runs 16 residues. Trimming took off 3 bases at V and 4 bases at J, with 15 bases between the two ends. Here the CDR3 reads CASSIMGGQNNEKLFF. The CDR3 nucleotides read TGTGCCAGTAGTATCATGGGGGGGCAGAATAATGAAAAACTGTTTTTT.

This chain uses TRBV7-9 with TRBJ2-7, with 9 bases fitting TRBD1. The CDR3 loop spans 15 amino acids. V was clipped by 1 base and J by 6 bases; unmatched bases: 7. The V gene's germline CDR1 is SEHNR and CDR2 FQNEAQ (reference sequence). The CDR3, as DNA: TGTGCCAGCAGCTTAGGACAGGGGGTATCGGTCGAGCAGTACTTC. Translation: CASSLGQGVSVEQYF.

This chain uses TRBV4-1 with TRBJ2-7, with a tentative D call TRBD2 (7 bases). With 1 base removed from V and 4 bases from J, the gap between germline ends came to 11 bases. Germline CDR1 reads MGHRA; CDR2 reads YSYEKL. The CDR3 sequence is 14 residues long. DNA of the CDR3: TGCGCCAGCAGCCAAGTCGAGGGGGGGTACGAGCAGTACTTC. It codes for CASSQVEGGYEQYF.

The chain joins TRBV19 to TRBJ2-7, with 10 bases matching TRBD2. The junction had 6 bases not matched to a gene; V was cut back by 5 bases and J by 2 bases. Germline lookup yields CDR1 LNHDA and CDR2 SQIVND (reference sequence). The CDR3 length is 15 residues. CDR3: CASSASGSLPYEQYF. The CDR3 nucleotides are TGTGCCAGTAGTGCTAGCGGGAGCCTTCCCTACGAGCAGTACTTC.

This clone has just one count. This chain uses TRBV27 with TRBJ2-7, with D maybe TRBD1 (7 bases). Germline loops: CDR1 MNHEY, CDR2 SMNVEV (reference sequence). Trimming removed 4 bases from V and 2 bases from J, with 15 bases in between. The CDR3 totals 15 residues. CDR3 sequence: CASSSTTGRTYEQYF. CDR3 coding DNA: TGTGCCAGCAGTTCAACGACAGGGAGGACCTACGAGCAGTACTTC.

This clone has just a few counts. V and J are TRBV9 and TRBJ2-1; TRBD1 might be the D (6 bases). CDR1 is SGDLS and CDR2 is YYNGEE in the germline V gene. There are 13 residues in the CDR3. V was pared by 5 bases and J by 5 bases, with 11 bases between. CDR3 in amino acids: CASSHQGNNEQFF. The CDR3 bases are TGTGCCAGCAGTCATCAGGGGAACAATGAGCAGTTCTTC.

Turning to this clone: At one end, the junction sequence differs from germline, possibly due to a read error. CDR3 loop: CARSPPGLPQETQYF. CDR3 bases: TGTGCCCGCTCACCTCCGGGACTACCCCAAGAGACCCAGTACTTC. V gene TRBV18 combines with J gene TRBJ2-5; 7 bases are shared with TRBD2. Looked up from germline, CDR1 is KGHSH and CDR2 is LQKENI. CDR3 size: 15 residues.

This clone has just a few counts. This rearrangement joins TRBV4-1 to TRBJ1-2; 10 bases agree with TRBD1. The CDR3 runs to 16 residues. Germline trimming cut 3 bases from V and 1 base from J; bases unmatched to any gene: 5. CDR1 and CDR2 from the germline V gene are MGHRA and YSYEKL. For the CDR3, the DNA is TGCGCCAGCAGCCAGGGGGGACAGGGGATTAACTATGGCTACACCTTC. Translating gives CASSQGGQGINYGYTF.

V gene TRBV6-1 combines with J gene TRBJ2-2; the D is unclear. V lost 6 bases and J lost 4, with 6 bases in between. The length of the CDR3 is 12 residues. The germline gives CDR1 MNHNS, CDR2 SASEGT. The CDR3, as DNA: TGTGCCAGCAGCTATTCCACCGGGGAGCTGTTTTTT. Its translation: CASSYSTGELFF.

Remarks on this clone: One junction end does not reproduce the germline sequence, and a read error may be involved. The V call is TRBV7-7, the J call TRBJ2-1, with D uncertain. There are 13 residues in the CDR3. Germline CDR1 SSHAT, CDR2 FNYEAQ (reference sequence). The CDR3 sequence: CASSFAPSNEQFF. DNA for the CDR3: TGTGCTAGCAGCTTTGCACCGAGCAATGAGCAGTTCTTC. The full variable domain, completed using reference TRBV7-7 and TRBJ2-1, is GAGVSQSPRYKVTKRGQDVTLRCDPISSHATLYWYQQALGQGPEFLTYFNYEAQPDKSGLPSDRFSAERPEGSISTLTIQRTEQRDSAMYRCASSFAPSNEQFFGPGTRLTVL.

In this sample, this clone turned up a few times. V usage is TRBV4-1 and J usage is TRBJ2-2; D ambiguous. With 5 bases removed from V and 5 bases from J, the gap between germline ends came to 6 bases. Germline CDR1 and CDR2: MGHRA and YSYEKL. The CDR3 spans 12 residues. The CDR3 DNA reads as TGCGCCAGCAGCATAGTAACCGGGGAGCTGTTTTTT. Amino acids: CASSIVTGELFF.

The rearrangement joins TRBV7-6 to TRBJ1-2, with 7 positions matching TRBD1. Germline lookup yields CDR1 SGHVS and CDR2 FNYEAQ. J gave up 4 bases and V 5 bases, and 4 bases lay outside the gene matches. The CDR3 extends over 13 amino acids. CDR3 sequence: CASSGYRGYGYTF. CDR3 in DNA: TGTGCCAGCAGCGGATACAGGGGCTATGGCTACACCTTC.

The V call is TRBV25-1, the J call TRBJ1-1, with D maybe TRBD1 (5 bases). The CDR3 extends over 13 amino acids. CDR1 is MGHDK, CDR2 SYGVNS, per germline. Trimming took off 3 bases at V and 3 bases at J, with 8 bases between the two ends. In DNA form, the CDR3 reads TGTGCCAGCAGTGAGAGCAGGGACACTGAAGCTTTCTTT. Protein sequence: CASSESRDTEAFF.

In this sample, this clone turned up once. CDR3 protein: CASSYSLLRGKHEQYF. As DNA, the CDR3 is TGTGCCAGCAGTTACTCTCTGCTTAGGGGGAAGCACGAGCAGTACTTC. The J gene is TRBJ2-7, the V gene TRBV6-5, with D possibly being TRBD1 (6 bases). Germline CDR1 reads MNHEY; CDR2 reads SVGAGI. V was clipped by 0 bases and J by 5 bases, with 17 bases between them. This CDR3 has 16 residues.

The chain joins TRBV29-1 to TRBJ2-3, with D unclear. V lost 4 bases and J lost 0, with 11 bases in between. In germline, CDR1 is SQVTM, CDR2 ANQGSEA. The CDR3 is 14 amino acids. The CDR3: CSVGRPSSTDTQYF. CDR3 in DNA: TGCAGCGTTGGCAGGCCTTCTAGCACAGATACGCAGTATTTT.